The next 9 T cell receptor beta chains were all read from a single sample in a study of T cell responses to AZD1222 COVID-19 vaccine. Repertoires were generated with immunoSEQ multiplex PCR, while TCRdb's copy carries only in-frame clones and drops some. The sample records 120,000 or so clones, 65% to 90% being singletons. The specimen was peripheral blood, collected 28 days after the second AZD1222 dose. The source of these receptors is an adult who received the AZD1222 COVID-19 vaccine.

V gene TRBV3-1 (or the pseudogene TRBV3-2) combines with J gene TRBJ1-1, with 7 bases identical to TRBD1. The germline V gene encodes CDR1 LGHDT and CDR2 YNNKEL (reference sequence). V dropped 2 bases and J dropped 7; count of bases not matched to a gene: 13. The CDR3 totals 16 residues. The CDR3 nucleotides read TGTGCCAGCAGCCAATTCTTCGGGACAGCCCGTATTGAAGCTTTCTTT. Translating gives CASSQFFGTARIEAFF.

This clone was seen only a few times. V is TRBV29-1 and J is TRBJ2-3; weak D call: TRBD2 (6 bases). The CDR3 length is 14 residues. Germline CDR1 SQVTM, CDR2 ANQGSEA. V was cut by 6 bases and J by 2 bases, with 15 bases left in between. The CDR3 sequence is CSVGGPIATDTQYF. The DNA of the CDR3 is TGCAGCGTAGGAGGGCCCATCGCCACAGATACGCAGTATTTT.

This chain uses TRBV16 with TRBJ1-5; a possible D gene is TRBD1 (5 bases). Per germline, CDR1 KGHSY and CDR2 FQNENV. The V end was cut by 4 bases, the J end by 7 bases, with 14 bases between. The length of the CDR3 is 14 residues. The CDR3 coding sequence is TGTGCCAGCAGCCCCAGGGCGGGGGACCAGCCCCAGCATTTT. This encodes CASSPRAGDQPQHF. The full variable domain, its missing parts supplied by reference TRBV16 and TRBJ1-5, is GEEVAQTPKHLVRGEGQKAKLYCAPIKGHSYVFWYQQVLKNEFKFLISFQNENVFDETGMPKERFSAKCLPNSPCSLEIQATKLEDSAVYFCASSPRAGDQPQHFGDGTRLSIL.

The V and J genes are TRBV4-1 and TRBJ1-6; D remains unclear. V was clipped by 1 base and J by 8 bases, with 15 bases between them. There are 16 residues in the CDR3. Germline CDR1 MGHRA, CDR2 YSYEKL. CDR3 bases: TGCGCCAGCAGCCAAGTAGACTTAGTTCAGTATTCACCCCTCCACTTT. Its protein is CASSQVDLVQYSPLHF.

The V gene is TRBV21-1, the J gene TRBJ2-2. TRBV21-1 is shown as a pseudogene. This CDR3 comprises 16 residues. The CDR3 DNA reads TGTGCCAGCAGCAAAGCGCGTAGACCTGAGTCCGGGGAGCTGTTTTTT. Translation: CASSKARRPESGELFF.

This chain uses TRBV3-1 (or the pseudogene TRBV3-2) with TRBJ1-3; 7 bases fit TRBD1. The CDR3 totals 17 residues. CDR1 is LGHDT, CDR2 YNNKEL, per germline (reference sequence). V gave up 4 bases and J gave up 0 bases; unmatched junction bases: 9. The CDR3 loop is CASSPRQGTYSGNTIYF. The CDR3 DNA reads as TGTGCCAGCAGCCCCCGACAGGGAACCTACTCTGGAAACACCATATATTTT.

This clone has just a few counts. The chain joins TRBV7-6 to TRBJ2-3; 8 bases agree with TRBD2. Germline-derived CDR1 and CDR2 are SGHVS and FNYEAQ. V gave up 4 bases and J gave up 6 bases; unmatched junction bases: 15. There are 17 residues in the CDR3. CDR3: CASSSPSGTSPPDTQYF. CDR3 nucleotides: TGTGCCAGCAGCTCACCCTCCGGGACTAGTCCCCCCGATACGCAGTATTTT.

The chain has TRBV5-1 and TRBJ2-2; D is unresolved. CDR3 size: 14 residues. CDR1 is SGHRS and CDR2 is YFSETQ in the germline V gene. V lost 2 bases and J 1 base, leaving 6 bases between the germline ends. CDR3 bases: TGCGCCAGCAGCTTCACAGAGAACACCGGGGAGCTGTTTTTT. Translation: CASSFTENTGELFF. The complete variable domain, with remaining parts taken from reference TRBV5-1 and TRBJ2-2, reads KAGVTQTPRYLIKTRGQQVTLSCSPISGHRSVSWYQQTPGQGLQFLFEYFSETQRNKGNFPGRFSGRQFSNSRSEMNVSTLELGDSALYLCASSFTENTGELFFGEGSRLTVL.

The V gene is TRBV28, the J gene TRBJ1-2, with a possible D match to TRBD1 (5 bases). The V end was cut by 5 bases, the J end by 4 bases, with 14 bases between. The CDR3 covers 14 residues. Germline CDR1 and CDR2: MDHEN and SYDVKM. CDR3 region: CASSQTGIPYGYTF. The CDR3, as DNA: TGTGCCAGCAGTCAAACAGGCATTCCCTATGGCTACACCTTC.